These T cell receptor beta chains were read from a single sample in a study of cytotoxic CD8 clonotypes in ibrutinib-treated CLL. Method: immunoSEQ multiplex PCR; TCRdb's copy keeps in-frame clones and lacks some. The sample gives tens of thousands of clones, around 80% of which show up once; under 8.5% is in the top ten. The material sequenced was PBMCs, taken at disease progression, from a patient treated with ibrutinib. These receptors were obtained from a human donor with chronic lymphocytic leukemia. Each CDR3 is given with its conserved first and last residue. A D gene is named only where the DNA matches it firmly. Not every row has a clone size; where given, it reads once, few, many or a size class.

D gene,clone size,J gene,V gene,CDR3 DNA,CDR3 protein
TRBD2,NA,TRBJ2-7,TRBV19,TGTGCCAGTCGTACCCTAGCGGGTTCCCTCTACGAGCAGTACTTC,CASRTLAGSLYEQYF
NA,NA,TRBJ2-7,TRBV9,TGTGCCAGCAGCGCATCCGTGAGCTCCTACGAGCAGTACTTC,CASSASVSSYEQYF
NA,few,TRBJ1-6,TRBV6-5,TGTGCCAGCAGTTACTCAGCTGCCATAGGGTCACCCCTCCACTTT,CASSYSAAIGSPLHF
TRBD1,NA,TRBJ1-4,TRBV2,TGTGCCAGCACCCGTCAGGGGGCAGGGGAAAAACTGTTTTTT,CASTRQGAGEKLFF
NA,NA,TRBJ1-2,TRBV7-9,TGTGCCAGCAGCTTCCCTAGGCTAAGCTACACCTTC,CASSFPRLSYTF
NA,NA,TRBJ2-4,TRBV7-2,TGTGCCAGCAGCTCGGGGCCGGGGAACATTCAGTACTTC,CASSSGPGNIQYF
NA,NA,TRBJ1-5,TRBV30,TGTGCCTGGAGTGAGGGCAGCTATAGCAATCAGCCCCAGCATTTT,CAWSEGSYSNQPQHF
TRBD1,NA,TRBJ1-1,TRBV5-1,TGCGCCAGCAGCAGGACAGGGGGCGGCACTGAAGCTTTCTTT,CASSRTGGGTEAFF
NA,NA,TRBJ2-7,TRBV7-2,TGTGCCAGCAGCCGCCAGCAGGGTATCGGCGAGCAGTACTTC,CASSRQQGIGEQYF
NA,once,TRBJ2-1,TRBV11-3,TGTGCCAGCAGCTCGCGTCCGTCGGGCTACTACAATGAGCAGTTCTTC,CASSSRPSGYYNEQFF
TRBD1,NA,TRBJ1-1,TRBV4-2,TGTGCCAGCAGCCAAGATCGAGGAAGGGGGCTGAACACTGAAGCTTTCTTT,CASSQDRGRGLNTEAFF
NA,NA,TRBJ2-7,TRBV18,TGTGCCAGCTCACCAGGAGGGGGCACCCTCTACGAGCAGTACTTC,CASSPGGGTLYEQYF
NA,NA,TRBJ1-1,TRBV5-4,TGTGCCAGCAGCTGGGACCCGGGAGGGGAAGCTTTCTTT,CASSWDPGGEAFF
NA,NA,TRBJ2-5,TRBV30,TGTGCCTGGAGTGTATATGGACCGTTGGACCAGTACTTC,CAWSVYGPLDQYF
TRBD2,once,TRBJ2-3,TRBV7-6,TGTGCCAGCAGCTCTAGCCTACTAGCGGGGCGCACAGATACGCAGTATTTT,CASSSSLLAGRTDTQYF
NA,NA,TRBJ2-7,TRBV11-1,TGTGCCAGCAGCTTTGATCTAGCTAGCTACGAGCAGTACTTC,CASSFDLASYEQYF
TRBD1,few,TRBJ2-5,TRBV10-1,TGCGCCAGCAGCCGGGACAGGTCAGGAGAGACCCAGTACTTC,CASSRDRSGETQYF
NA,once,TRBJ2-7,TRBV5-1,TGCGCCAGCAGCTTGGAACAGGGAAGGTACGAGCAGTACTTC,CASSLEQGRYEQYF
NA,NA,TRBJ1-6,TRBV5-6,TGTGCCAGCAGCCCAGCCGGGGGCCCCTATAATTCACCCCTCCACTTT,CASSPAGGPYNSPLHF
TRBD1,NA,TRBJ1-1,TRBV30,TGTGCCTGGAGTTCCAGGGGGGGCACTGAAGCTTTCTTT,CAWSSRGGTEAFF
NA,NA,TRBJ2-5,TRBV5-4,TGTGCCAGCAGCTTGTGGACGGTAGAGACCCAGTACTTC,CASSLWTVETQYF
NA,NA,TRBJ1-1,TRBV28,TGTGCCAGCAGTTTAAGTAACCAGGGCTCCGAAGCTTTCTTT,CASSLSNQGSEAFF
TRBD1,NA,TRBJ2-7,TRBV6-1,TGTGCCGGGGGGACAGGGAATGAATTCGAGCAGTACTTC,CAGGTGNEFEQYF
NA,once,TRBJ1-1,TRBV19,TGTGCCAGTAGTTTAGAGGTGGACACTGAAGCTTTCTTT,CASSLEVDTEAFF
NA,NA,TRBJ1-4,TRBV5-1,TGCGCCAGCAGCTTGGGGACAAGTAATGAAAAACTGTTTTTT,CASSLGTSNEKLFF
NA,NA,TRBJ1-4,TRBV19,TGTGCCAGTATCCAGACGTATGGCGAAAAACTGTTTTTT,CASIQTYGEKLFF
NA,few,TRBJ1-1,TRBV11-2,TGTGCCAGCAGCAATAGGAACACTGAAGCTTTCTTT,CASSNRNTEAFF
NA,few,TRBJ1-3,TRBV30,TGCGGGGCCTCTGGAAACACCATATATTTT,CGASGNTIYF
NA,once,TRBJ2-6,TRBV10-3,TGTGCCATCAGCGAGCCCTCTGGGGCCAACGTCCTGACTTTC,CAISEPSGANVLTF
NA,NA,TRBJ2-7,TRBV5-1,TGCGCCAGCCGACGGAATGAGCAAGTTACCTACGAGCAGTACTTC,CASRRNEQVTYEQYF
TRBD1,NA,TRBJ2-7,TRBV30,TGTGCCTGGAGTGACCCTGGGACAGATAGCTCCTACGAGCAGTACTTC,CAWSDPGTDSSYEQYF
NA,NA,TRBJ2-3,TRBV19,TGTGCCAGTAGTTATGGACAGAGCACAGATACGCAGTATTTT,CASSYGQSTDTQYF
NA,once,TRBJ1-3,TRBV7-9,TGTGCCAGCAGCTGGTTCGGGTCTGGAAACACCATATATTTT,CASSWFGSGNTIYF
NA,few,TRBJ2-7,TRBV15,TGTGCCACCAGCAGAGATCTGACTGTCGCCTACGAGCAGTACTTC,CATSRDLTVAYEQYF
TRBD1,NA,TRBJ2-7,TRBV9,TGTGCCAGCAGCGCCGCGGGTGGGACAGGTCCTCGCGAGCAGTACTTC,CASSAAGGTGPREQYF
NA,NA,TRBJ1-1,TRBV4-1,TGCGCCAGCAGCCAAGATCCGGCGAGGATGAACACTGAAGCTTTCTTT,CASSQDPARMNTEAFF
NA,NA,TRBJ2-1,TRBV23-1,TGCGCCAGCGCCAGGACCTCCCCCTACAATGAGCAGTTCTTC,CASARTSPYNEQFF
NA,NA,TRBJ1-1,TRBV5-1,TGCGCCAGCAGCTTGGTTGGGGAGCTCATGAACACTGAAGCTTTCTTT,CASSLVGELMNTEAFF
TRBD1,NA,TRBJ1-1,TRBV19,TGTGCCAGTTGGGACAGTATGGGGACTGAAGCTTTCTTT,CASWDSMGTEAFF
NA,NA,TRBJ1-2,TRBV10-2,TGCGCCAGCAGTGGACAGTTCTCGAACTATGGCTACACCTTC,CASSGQFSNYGYTF
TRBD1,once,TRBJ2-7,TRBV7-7,TGTGCCAGCAGCTTAGGCACAGGGGTTTTGTACGAGCAGTACTTC,CASSLGTGVLYEQYF
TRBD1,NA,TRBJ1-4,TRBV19,TGTGCCAGTGGCAGACAGGGCGGGTTATGGGAAAAACTGTTTTTT,CASGRQGGLWEKLFF
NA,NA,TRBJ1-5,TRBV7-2,TGTGCCAGCAGCAAATTGGGCAGCTATCAGCCCCAGCATTTT,CASSKLGSYQPQHF
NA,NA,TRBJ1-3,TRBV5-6,TGTGCCAGCAGCTCCGGCCCCTCTGGAAACACCATATATTTT,CASSSGPSGNTIYF
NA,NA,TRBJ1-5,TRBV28,TGTGCCAGCAGTTTGGAGGGTAACTGGAACCCCCAGCATTTT,CASSLEGNWNPQHF